This T cell receptor (beta chain) was captured in a study of blood T cell repertoires in COVID-19. This clone is a singleton in its sample. TCRdb keeps only in-frame clones here, not all; method: immunoSEQ multiplex PCR. This table has around 170,000 clones, 83% appearing once. The J segment lost 2 bases and the V segment lost 0 bases, leaving 8 bases of the junction unmatched. Germline V gene sequence: CDR1 SGDLS, CDR2 YYNGEE. The length of the CDR3 is 17 residues. The sample comprised peripheral blood. This chain joins TRBV9 and TRBJ2-7; 10 bases match TRBD2. This receptor was obtained from a woman in her forties with acute or convalescent COVID-19. In nucleotides, the CDR3 is TGTGCCAGCAGCGTAGGGGACGGACTAGCGGCAACCTACGAGCAGTACTTC. This gives the protein CASSVGDGLAATYEQYF.